This TCR beta chain comes out of a study of blood T cell repertoires in COVID-19. Here immunoSEQ multiplex PCR was the method, and the copy in TCRdb shows in-frame clones only, minus some. The table shows under 400,000 clones, with about 91% occurring only once. Germline assignment: CDR1 SGHAT and CDR2 FQNNGV. Unmatched junction bases numbered 1, after V lost 5 bases and J lost 6 bases. The CDR3 length is 14 residues. Comment on this clone: The same CDR3 can be traced to other DNA sequences in this sample.

This TCR came from a woman aged 25 to 39 with COVID-19, enrolled during active disease. The sequenced material came from peripheral blood. The chain combines TRBV11-2 with TRBJ2-1; 13 positions match TRBD2. In nucleotides, the CDR3 is TGTGCCAGCAGCCGGACTAGCGGGGGCAATGAGCAGTTCTTC. Residues: CASSRTSGGNEQFF.